Described below is a single TCR beta chain sequence and its context. Its target is not known. MiXCR, run by TCRdb on the RT-PCR reads, gives a single entry per CDR3 protein. The table records around 520,000 distinct CDR3 sequences, about 25% of them present only once. The sample comes from a study of response to subunit inactivated influenza vaccine. General observations from the study: That few new T cells are recruited by each seasonal influenza vaccination was the authors' suggestion.

V dropped 5 bases and J dropped 4 bases, with 17 bases sitting between them. The CDR3 has 15 residues. In germline, CDR1 is MDHEN, CDR2 SYDVKM. The rearrangement uses TRBV28 and TRBJ1-1; weak D call: TRBD1 (6 bases). The sample in question was CD4+ T cells sorted from PBMCs, obtained around 5 days after vaccination. The TCR originated in a man aged 45-65 years who received an inactivated influenza vaccine. CDR3 nucleotides: TGTGCCAGCAGTCTCGGGGGGGGGGCGATCACTGAAGCTTTCTTT. Translated, it gives CASSLGGGAITEAFF.